Presented here are 20 T cell receptor beta chains from one specimen sequenced in a study of PD-1 blockade in classical Hodgkin lymphoma. Sequencing was performed with immunoSEQ multiplex PCR; in TCRdb, only in-frame clones are kept and a portion is missing. Of tens of thousands of clones detected, around 89% appear once; the ten largest clones hold about 5.6%. Each patient relapsed following autologous stem cell transplantation, and prior brentuximab vedotin exposure differed. The sample was peripheral blood mononuclear cells (PBMCs), taken before the second cycle of nivolumab. The receptors were gathered from a human donor with classical Hodgkin lymphoma.

The rearrangement links TRBV27 to TRBJ2-3, with D possibly being TRBD1 (6 bases). Deletions cut 6 bases from V and 1 base from J, with 17 bases between. Germline V gene data show CDR1 as MNHEY and CDR2 as SMNVEV (reference sequence). The CDR3 sequence is 16 residues long. CDR3 in amino acids: CASSRHRVEGTDTQYF. The CDR3 region has the DNA TGTGCCAGCAGCCGGCACAGGGTGGAAGGCACAGATACGCAGTATTTT.

Concerning this clone itself: Its ends do not fully match the called genes, so a read error is possible. The same CDR3 arises from other DNA sequences in this sample as well. The rearrangement links TRBV5-1 to TRBJ1-6; D remains unclear. In germline, CDR1 is SGHRS, CDR2 YFSETQ. There are 15 residues in the CDR3. In DNA, the CDR3 is TGCGCCAGCAGCTTGGCGGCAGGCTATAATTCACCCCTCCACTTC. Its protein is CASSLAAGYNSPLHF.

This chain connects TRBV5-1 to TRBJ1-1, with D maybe TRBD1 (5 bases). Germline V gene lookup returns CDR1 SGHRS and CDR2 YFSETQ. Between the trimmed V and J ends, which lost 3 bases and 1 base, there was a span of 10 bases. The CDR3 spans 14 residues. The CDR3 DNA sequence: TGCGCCAGCAGCTGGGACGGTCAGAACACTGAAGCTTTCTTT. Translating it yields CASSWDGQNTEAFF. Complete variable domain (other parts from reference TRBV5-1 and TRBJ1-1): KAGVTQTPRYLIKTRGQQVTLSCSPISGHRSVSWYQQTPGQGLQFLFEYFSETQRNKGNFPGRFSGRQFSNSRSEMNVSTLELGDSALYLCASSWDGQNTEAFFGQGTRLTVV.

V is TRBV6-1 and J is TRBJ1-2; D possibly corresponds to TRBD1 (6 bases). The CDR3 totals 13 residues. Trimming took 5 bases from V and 6 from J, leaving 13 bases between them. The germline CDR1 and CDR2 sequences are MNHNS and SASEGT. The CDR3 protein is CASSRQVGDGYTF. The DNA of the CDR3 is TGTGCCAGCAGTCGACAGGTTGGGGATGGCTACACCTTC.

A single count supports this clone. The V gene is TRBV4-1, the J gene TRBJ2-1; D remains unclear. CDR1 and CDR2 from the germline V gene are MGHRA and YSYEKL. Deletions cut 5 bases from V and 6 bases from J, with 8 bases between. The CDR3 covers 12 residues. The CDR3 loop is CASSGPSNEQFF. DNA for the CDR3: TGCGCCAGCAGCGGGCCGTCCAATGAGCAGTTCTTC.

V usage is TRBV27 and J usage is TRBJ2-7; possible D gene TRBD2, 5 bases. Germline V gene sequence: CDR1 MNHEY, CDR2 SMNVEV (reference sequence). Trimming removed 0 bases from V and 2 bases from J, with 5 bases in between. There are 13 residues in the CDR3. Here the CDR3 reads CASSLSGAYEQYF. In DNA, the CDR3 is TGTGCCAGCAGTTTATCCGGGGCCTACGAGCAGTACTTC.

The V call is TRBV28, the J call TRBJ2-5; 13 nucleotides align to TRBD2. The CDR3 has 14 residues. CDR1 is MDHEN, CDR2 SYDVKM, per germline. Germline trimming cut 6 bases from V and 5 bases from J; bases unmatched to any gene: 3. CDR3 sequence (DNA): TGTGCCAGCAGACTAGCGGGGGGGTCGGAGACCCAGTACTTC. The encoded protein is CASRLAGGSETQYF.

The chain is built from TRBV5-1 and TRBJ2-5; either TRBD1 or TRBD2 may supply D (5 bases each). The germline V gene encodes CDR1 SGHRS and CDR2 YFSETQ. The CDR3 is made up of 15 amino acids. Trimming took off 1 base at V and 5 bases at J, with 15 bases between the two ends. CDR3 sequence: CASSLIGADGETQYF. The CDR3 coding sequence is TGCGCCAGCAGCTTGATCGGGGCGGACGGGGAGACCCAGTACTTC.

Concerning this clone: The same CDR3 also results from other DNA sequences found in this sample. The chain combines TRBV25-1 with TRBJ2-7, with 7 bases aligning to TRBD1. V dropped 1 base and J dropped 2; count of bases not matched to a gene: 8. This CDR3 contains 16 residues. The germline V gene encodes CDR1 MGHDK and CDR2 SYGVNS. The CDR3: CASSESRQGRTYEQYF. Written as DNA, the CDR3 is TGTGCCAGCAGTGAATCCCGACAGGGCAGGACCTACGAGCAGTACTTC.

This chain links TRBV7-9 with TRBJ1-1, with no clear D. The CDR3 length is 14 residues. Per the germline V gene, CDR1 is SEHNR and CDR2 is FQNEAQ (reference sequence). Trimming took off 2 bases at V and 4 bases at J, with 11 bases between the two ends. This CDR3 is CASSLTTTFTEAFF. The CDR3 DNA is TGTGCCAGCAGCTTAACAACGACTTTCACTGAAGCTTTCTTT.

With regard to this clone: The sample holds other DNA sequences that translate to the same CDR3. The gene calls are TRBV5-1 and TRBJ1-4; 9 bases fit TRBD1. The CDR3 runs to 15 residues. J was trimmed by 7 bases and V by 0 bases; bases with no gene match: 4. Germline CDR1 is SGHRS and CDR2 is YFSETQ. CDR3 residues: CASSLAGTGSEKLFF. The CDR3 DNA is TGCGCCAGCAGCTTGGCTGGGACAGGGTCTGAAAAACTGTTTTTT.

The V call is TRBV28, the J call TRBJ2-2; perhaps TRBD1 as D (6 bases). This CDR3 spans 18 amino acids. V was clipped by 1 base and J by 1 base, with 16 bases between them. The V gene's germline CDR1 is MDHEN and CDR2 SYDVKM. CDR3 sequence reads: CASSLYYDEQGNTGELFF. The CDR3 DNA reads as TGTGCCAGCAGTTTATACTATGATGAACAGGGGAACACCGGGGAGCTGTTTTTT.

This chain joins TRBV5-1 and TRBJ2-5; D ambiguous. CDR1 and CDR2 from the germline V gene are SGHRS and YFSETQ. The CDR3 spans 13 residues. V lost 3 bases, J lost 7 bases, and 13 bases lay in between. CDR3 sequence (DNA): TGCGCCAGCAGCTATAACAGAGCCGGGACCCAGTACTTC. Encoded protein: CASSYNRAGTQYF.

This rearrangement joins TRBV2 to TRBJ2-7, with no clear D. The V gene lost 5 bases and the J gene lost 2 bases, with 7 bases spanning the gap. CDR1 is SNHLY, CDR2 FYNNEI, per germline. The CDR3 loop spans 12 amino acids. Here the CDR3 reads CASSYQPYEQYF. In DNA, the CDR3 is TGTGCCAGCAGTTACCAACCCTACGAGCAGTACTTC.

The chain has TRBV19 and TRBJ1-1; TRBD1 is a possible D gene (5 bases). The CDR3 length is 15 residues. Trimming stripped 6 bases from V and 6 bases from J, with 20 bases between. Germline CDR1 reads LNHDA; CDR2 reads SQIVND (reference sequence). As DNA, the CDR3 is TGTGCCAGTAGCGCAGGGTTTGGGCTGCTGGCTGAAGCTTTCTTT. Translating gives CASSAGFGLLAEAFF.

The chain employs TRBV5-4 and TRBJ2-5, with D maybe TRBD1 (6 bases). CDR3 length: 14 residues. Per germline, CDR1 SGHNT and CDR2 YYREEE (reference sequence). V was clipped by 2 bases and J by 8 bases, with 16 bases between them. The chain's CDR3 is CASSLLDSVGTQYF. The CDR3 nucleotides read TGTGCCAGCAGCTTATTGGACAGTGTGGGAACCCAGTACTTC.

V and J are TRBV4-1 and TRBJ2-5, with D possibly being TRBD2 (5 bases). Germline lookup yields CDR1 MGHRA and CDR2 YSYEKL. The CDR3 is 14 residues long. V dropped 2 bases and J dropped 1 base, with 8 bases sitting between them. Written as DNA, the CDR3 is TGCGCCAGCAGCCAAATGGGAGCCCAAGAGACCCAGTACTTC. Protein product: CASSQMGAQETQYF.

The rearrangement joins TRBV28 to TRBJ1-2, with D possibly being TRBD1 (6 bases). The germline gives CDR1 MDHEN, CDR2 SYDVKM. The CDR3 has 16 residues. Deletions cut 5 bases from V and 2 bases from J, with 18 bases between. The CDR3 DNA reads TGTGCCAGCAGTCGCGCAGGGGCACCCACGAACTATGGCTACACCTTC. This gives the protein CASSRAGAPTNYGYTF.

The gene calls are TRBV5-6 and TRBJ1-1; no definite D call. Looked up from germline, CDR1 is SGHDT and CDR2 is YYEEEE. Trimming removed 4 bases at V and 0 bases at J, with 16 bases between. The CDR3 runs to 16 residues. This CDR3 is CASSLPVANMNTEAFF. The CDR3 nucleotides read TGTGCCAGCAGCCTCCCGGTAGCAAATATGAACACTGAAGCTTTCTTT.

The chain combines TRBV5-1 with TRBJ2-7, with TRBD1 matching over 7 bases. CDR3 size: 14 residues. V dropped 1 base and J dropped 2; count of bases not matched to a gene: 3. CDR1 is SGHRS and CDR2 is YFSETQ in the germline V gene. The CDR3 reads CASSLQGVAYEQYF. DNA for the CDR3: TGCGCCAGCAGCTTGCAGGGGGTAGCCTACGAGCAGTACTTC. Full variable domain (outside the CDR3, taken from reference TRBV5-1 and TRBJ2-7): KAGVTQTPRYLIKTRGQQVTLSCSPISGHRSVSWYQQTPGQGLQFLFEYFSETQRNKGNFPGRFSGRQFSNSRSEMNVSTLELGDSALYLCASSLQGVAYEQYFGPGTRLTVT.